These 28 T cell receptor beta chains came from one sample sequenced in a study of CXCR3-negative and CXCR3-positive naive CD8 T cells. Overall study findings and caveats: Researchers report that CXCR3-positive naive cells carry more hydrophobic TRB CDR3s than CXCR3-negative naive cells.

Their antigen targets remain unknown. With UMI labels, 5' RACE was used to prepare the TRB cDNA libraries. Following a re-call of the 5' RACE reads, TCRdb has one entry per CDR3 protein and lacks DNA. The table for this sample gives about 120,000 distinct CDR3 sequences. The sample was naive CXCR3+ CD8+ T cells from blood. Subset given: CD45RO-CCR7+CD27+CD95- naive CD8+ T cells expressing CXCR3 (TNR3+). The receptors shown here come from a human donor in good health. Some clones in this sample may be carry-over from other donors' samples.

The chain joins TRBV2 to TRBJ1-4. The CDR3 totals 13 residues. CDR1 and CDR2 (germline): SNHLY, FYNNEI. This CDR3 is CASSAGPNEKLFF.

The V gene is TRBV28, the J gene TRBJ2-2; TCRdb's D gene call, TRBD1, goes unchecked for lack of DNA. Germline CDR1 reads MDHEN; CDR2 reads SYDVKM. CDR3 length: 16 amino acids. CDR3 region: CASSHLGQQNTGELFF. The full variable domain, completed using reference TRBV28 and TRBJ2-2, is DVKVTQSSRYLVKRTGEKVFLECVQDMDHENMFWYRQDPGLGLRLIYFSYDVKMKEKGDIPEGYSVSREKKERFSLILESASTNQTSMYLCASSHLGQQNTGELFFGEGSRLTVL.

The CDR3 sequence: CASILSGGLYNEQFF. The chain combines TRBV5-6 with TRBJ2-1; TCRdb reports TRBD2, a call that lacks DNA to check it against. Germline CDR1 is SGHDT and CDR2 is YYEEEE. This CDR3 has 15 amino acids.

The chain links TRBV7-9 to TRBJ1-6. The CDR3 consists of 13 residues. CDR1 is SEHNR and CDR2 is FQNEAQ in the germline V gene (reference sequence). This CDR3 is CASISHTDSPLHF.

The chain has TRBV4-3 and TRBJ1-1. There are 13 residues in the CDR3. In germline, CDR1 is LGHNA, CDR2 YSLEER. The CDR3 here is CASSQGWNTEAFF.

The chain is built from TRBV7-9 and TRBJ2-1; TCRdb's D call, TRBD1, is unchecked because there is no DNA. The CDR3 sequence is 12 residues long. Germline V lookup: CDR1 SEHNR, CDR2 FQNEAQ (reference sequence). CDR3 amino acids: CASSFPGVEQFF.

The chain's CDR3 is CASSYRDGTYNEQFF. The chain recombines TRBV27 with TRBJ2-1; TCRdb picks TRBD1, but there is no DNA to check that call. Germline lookup yields CDR1 MNHEY and CDR2 SMNVEV (reference sequence). This CDR3 spans 15 amino acids.

This chain uses TRBV29-1 with TRBJ1-1; checking the TCRdb D call of TRBD1 is not possible without DNA. The CDR3 has 13 residues. Germline CDR1 is SQVTM and CDR2 is ANQGSEA. This chain's CDR3 is CSVTGAGDTEAFF.

The chain carries TRBV29-1 and TRBJ2-2; TCRdb indicates TRBD2, and absent DNA this call remains unverified. Germline V lookup: CDR1 SQVTM, CDR2 ANQGSEA. CDR3 length: 14 amino acids. Here the CDR3 reads CSVGLAGGGEELFF.

The rearrangement joins TRBV6-5 to TRBJ2-7; TCRdb gives TRBD1 as the D gene, but with no DNA this cannot be confirmed. The CDR3 runs 14 residues. The germline V gene encodes CDR1 MNHEY and CDR2 SVGAGI. The CDR3 here is CASGHRDRGYEQYF.

V gene TRBV4-2 combines with J gene TRBJ2-5. Germline lookup yields CDR1 LGHNA and CDR2 YNFKEQ. The CDR3 length is 13 residues. The CDR3 loop reads CASSQEARGTQYF.

V and J are TRBV14 and TRBJ1-1; the D gene TCRdb calls, TRBD1, cannot be checked with no DNA. Looked up from germline, CDR1 is SGHDN and CDR2 is FVKESK. There are 15 residues in the CDR3. Here the CDR3 reads CASSPLAQASTEAFF.

This chain connects TRBV27 to TRBJ1-1; without DNA, the TCRdb call of TRBD1 cannot be checked. The CDR3 extends over 13 amino acids. Germline V lookup: CDR1 MNHEY, CDR2 SMNVEV (reference sequence). Here the CDR3 reads CASSFAGDTEAFF.

The chain employs TRBV10-3 and TRBJ2-2; TCRdb selects TRBD2, and the lack of DNA leaves this call unchecked. In germline, CDR1 is ENHRY, CDR2 SYGVKD. CDR3 length equals 20 residues. The CDR3 is CAISDFPGGSGTTHTGELFF.

The chain has TRBV6-4 and TRBJ1-2. CDR1 and CDR2 (germline): MRHNA, SNTAGT. The CDR3 spans 15 residues. The CDR3: CASSDPEFPDYGYTF.

The chain joins TRBV19 to TRBJ2-1; the TCRdb call, TRBD1, lacks DNA for checking. The germline V gene encodes CDR1 LNHDA and CDR2 SQIVND (reference sequence). There are 15 residues in the CDR3. The CDR3 is CASRSDGTEGNEQFF.

The chain uses TRBV29-1 and TRBJ2-7. CDR1 and CDR2 (germline): SQVTM, ANQGSEA. The CDR3 is 12 residues long. CDR3 protein: CSVEIGSYEQYF.

V gene TRBV18 combines with J gene TRBJ2-7; TCRdb's D gene call, TRBD1, goes unchecked for lack of DNA. Germline V gene sequence: CDR1 KGHSH, CDR2 LQKENI. The length of the CDR3 is 15 residues. The CDR3 sequence: CASSDGTASSYEQYF.

The CDR3 reads CASSLEQRDYSNQPQHF. The genes are TRBV7-2 and TRBJ1-5. The CDR3 length is 17 residues. Looked up from germline, CDR1 is SGHTA and CDR2 is FQGNSA.

The V gene is TRBV7-2, the J gene TRBJ2-3. Germline V lookup: CDR1 SGHTA, CDR2 FQGNSA. The CDR3 consists of 16 residues. The CDR3 reads CASSFNLWASEDTQYF.

This sequence joins TRBV6-6 and TRBJ2-3; the TRBD2 assignment by TCRdb is unverifiable without DNA. Looked up from germline, CDR1 is MNHNY and CDR2 is SVGAGI (reference sequence). The CDR3 contains 16 residues. The CDR3 region is CASSPSERGGQATQYF.

The chain joins TRBV3-2 to TRBJ1-2; TCRdb picks TRBD1, but there is no DNA to check that call. TRBV3-2 is shown as a pseudogene. The CDR3 contains 15 residues. The CDR3 loop is CASSYRDTPNYGYTF.

This chain links TRBV20-1 with TRBJ2-3. From germline, CDR1 is DFQATT and CDR2 SNEGSKA (reference sequence). There are 12 residues in the CDR3. The CDR3 protein is CSAAEGTDTQYF.

The J gene is TRBJ2-3, the V gene TRBV7-6; the D call of TRBD1 rests on TCRdb alone, since no DNA is present to check it. The CDR3 contains 15 residues. Germline V lookup: CDR1 SGHVS, CDR2 FNYEAQ. This chain's CDR3 is CASSLGRTGLDTQYF.

The J gene is TRBJ2-1, the V gene TRBV14; TCRdb selects TRBD2, and the lack of DNA leaves this call unchecked. The germline V gene has CDR1 SGHDN and CDR2 FVKESK. The CDR3 spans 14 residues. CDR3 sequence: CASSQPGGYNEQFF.

V and J are TRBV7-3 and TRBJ1-1; the TRBD1 assignment by TCRdb is unverifiable without DNA. This CDR3 has 19 amino acids. Germline V gene data show CDR1 as SGHTA and CDR2 as FQGTGA. CDR3 region: CASSLIGTGRGRENTEAFF.

V usage is TRBV13 and J usage is TRBJ1-6; the TCRdb D gene call, TRBD1, has no DNA to confirm it. Germline V gene lookup returns CDR1 PRHDT and CDR2 FYEKMQ (reference sequence). The CDR3 is 16 residues long. The CDR3: CASSTGQGGFNSPLHF.

The chain uses TRBV7-8 and TRBJ1-3. The CDR3 contains 17 residues. The germline CDR1 and CDR2 sequences are SGHVS and FQNEAQ. CDR3 region: CASSPLEGPLSGNTIYF.